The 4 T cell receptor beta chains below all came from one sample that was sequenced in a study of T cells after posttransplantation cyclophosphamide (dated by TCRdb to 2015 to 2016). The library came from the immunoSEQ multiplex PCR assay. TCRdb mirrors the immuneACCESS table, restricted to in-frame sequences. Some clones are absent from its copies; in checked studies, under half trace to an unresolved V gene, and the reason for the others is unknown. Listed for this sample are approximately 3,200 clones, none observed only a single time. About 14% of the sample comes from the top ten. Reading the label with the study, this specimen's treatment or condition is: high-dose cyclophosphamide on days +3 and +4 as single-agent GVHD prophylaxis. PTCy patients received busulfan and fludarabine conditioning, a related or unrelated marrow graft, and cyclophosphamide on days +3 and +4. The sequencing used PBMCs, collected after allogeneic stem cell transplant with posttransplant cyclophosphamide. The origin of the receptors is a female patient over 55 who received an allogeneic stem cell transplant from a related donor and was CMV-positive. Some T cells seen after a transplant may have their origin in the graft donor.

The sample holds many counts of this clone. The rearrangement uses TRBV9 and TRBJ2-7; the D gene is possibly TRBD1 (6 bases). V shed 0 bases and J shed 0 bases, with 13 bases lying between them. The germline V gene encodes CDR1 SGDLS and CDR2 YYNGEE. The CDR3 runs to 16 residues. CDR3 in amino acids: CASSVGAQGPSYEQYF. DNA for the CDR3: TGTGCCAGCAGCGTAGGGGCACAGGGACCCTCCTACGAGCAGTACTTC.

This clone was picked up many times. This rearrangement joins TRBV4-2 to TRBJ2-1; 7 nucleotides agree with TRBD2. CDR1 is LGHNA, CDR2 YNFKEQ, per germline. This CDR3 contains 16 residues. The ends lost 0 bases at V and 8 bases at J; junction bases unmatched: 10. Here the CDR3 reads CASSQDSGGSGHEQFF. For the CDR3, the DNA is TGTGCCAGCAGCCAAGATTCGGGCGGGAGTGGGCATGAGCAGTTCTTC.

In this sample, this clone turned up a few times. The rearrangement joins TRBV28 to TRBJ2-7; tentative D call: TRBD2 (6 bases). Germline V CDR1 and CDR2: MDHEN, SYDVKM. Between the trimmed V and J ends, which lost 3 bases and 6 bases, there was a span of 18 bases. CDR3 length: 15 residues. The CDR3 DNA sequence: TGTGCCAGCAGTTTTCAGGGAGGAGGGAGGATCGAGCAGTACTTC. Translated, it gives CASSFQGGGRIEQYF.

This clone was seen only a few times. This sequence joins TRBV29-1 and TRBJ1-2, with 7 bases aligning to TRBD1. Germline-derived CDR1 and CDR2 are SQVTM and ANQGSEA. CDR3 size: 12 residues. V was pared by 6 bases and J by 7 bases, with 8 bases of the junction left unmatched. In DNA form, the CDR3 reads TGCAGCGTCTGGACAGGAAAGGGTGGCTACACCTTC. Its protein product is CSVWTGKGGYTF.